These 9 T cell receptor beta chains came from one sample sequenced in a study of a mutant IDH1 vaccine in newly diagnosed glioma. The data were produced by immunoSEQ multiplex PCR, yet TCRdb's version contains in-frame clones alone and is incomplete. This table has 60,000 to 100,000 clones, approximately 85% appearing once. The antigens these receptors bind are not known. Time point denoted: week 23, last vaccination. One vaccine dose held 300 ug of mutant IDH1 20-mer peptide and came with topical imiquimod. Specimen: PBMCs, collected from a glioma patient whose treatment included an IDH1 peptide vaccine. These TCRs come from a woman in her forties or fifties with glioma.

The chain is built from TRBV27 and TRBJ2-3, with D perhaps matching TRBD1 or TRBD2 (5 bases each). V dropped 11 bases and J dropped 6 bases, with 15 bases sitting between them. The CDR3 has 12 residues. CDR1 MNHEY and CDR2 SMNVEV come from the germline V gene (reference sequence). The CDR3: CAAGPWGDTQYF. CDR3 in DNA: TGTGCCGCCGGTCCTTGGGGGGATACGCAGTATTTT.

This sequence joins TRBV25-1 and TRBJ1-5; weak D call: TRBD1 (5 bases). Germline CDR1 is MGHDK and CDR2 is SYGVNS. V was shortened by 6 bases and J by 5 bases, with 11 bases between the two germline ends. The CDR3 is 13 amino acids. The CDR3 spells CASSGTEYQPQHF. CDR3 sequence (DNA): TGTGCCAGCAGCGGGACGGAATATCAGCCCCAGCATTTT.

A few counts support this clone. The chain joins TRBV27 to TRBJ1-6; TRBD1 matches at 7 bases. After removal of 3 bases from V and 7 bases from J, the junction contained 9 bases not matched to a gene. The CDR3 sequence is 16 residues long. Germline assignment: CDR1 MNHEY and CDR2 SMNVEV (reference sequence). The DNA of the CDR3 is TGTGCCAGCAGTTTCGACCCCAGGGGGAGGAATTCACCCCTCCACTTT. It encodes CASSFDPRGRNSPLHF.

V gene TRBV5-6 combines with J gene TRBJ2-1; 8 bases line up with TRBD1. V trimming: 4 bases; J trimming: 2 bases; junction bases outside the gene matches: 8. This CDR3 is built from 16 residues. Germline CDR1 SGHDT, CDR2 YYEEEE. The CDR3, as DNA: TGTGCCAGCAGCATCTTCCAGGGGGCGCCCTACAATGAGCAGTTCTTC. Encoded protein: CASSIFQGAPYNEQFF.

CDR3 residues: CASSQGPAGGGSSYEQYF. CDR3 nucleotides: TGTGCCAGCAGCCAAGGGCCAGCGGGAGGGGGGAGCTCCTACGAGCAGTACTTC. The chain joins TRBV4-2 to TRBJ2-7; 10 bases fit TRBD2. V trimming: 1 base; J trimming: 0 bases; junction bases outside the gene matches: 9. Germline assignment: CDR1 LGHNA and CDR2 YNFKEQ. This CDR3 spans 18 amino acids.

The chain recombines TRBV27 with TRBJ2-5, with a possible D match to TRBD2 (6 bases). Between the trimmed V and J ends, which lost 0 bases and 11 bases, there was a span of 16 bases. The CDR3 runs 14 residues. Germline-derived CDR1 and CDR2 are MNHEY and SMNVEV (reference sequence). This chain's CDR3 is CASSLSGRSGEQYF. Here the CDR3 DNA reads TGTGCCAGCAGTTTATCAGGTCGGTCGGGAGAGCAGTACTTC.

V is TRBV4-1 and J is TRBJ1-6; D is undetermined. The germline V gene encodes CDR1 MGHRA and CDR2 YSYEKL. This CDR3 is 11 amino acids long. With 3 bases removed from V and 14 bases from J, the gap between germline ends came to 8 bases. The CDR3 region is CASSHGRTLHF. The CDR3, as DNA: TGCGCCAGCAGCCACGGGCGTACCCTCCACTTT.

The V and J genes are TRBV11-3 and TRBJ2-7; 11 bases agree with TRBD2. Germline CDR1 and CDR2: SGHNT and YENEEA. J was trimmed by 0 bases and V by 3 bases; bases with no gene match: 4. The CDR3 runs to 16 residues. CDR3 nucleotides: TGTGCCAGCAGCTTGGCCGGGACTAGCGGCTCCTACGAGCAGTACTTC. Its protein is CASSLAGTSGSYEQYF.

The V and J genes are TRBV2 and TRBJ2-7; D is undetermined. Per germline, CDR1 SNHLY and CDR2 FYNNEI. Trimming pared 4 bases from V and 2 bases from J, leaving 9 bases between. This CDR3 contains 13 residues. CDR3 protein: CASSVGLAYEQYF. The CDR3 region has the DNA TGTGCCAGCAGTGTCGGGCTGGCCTACGAGCAGTACTTC.